The 2 T cell receptor beta chains reported below all come from one sample, sequenced in a study of blood T cell repertoires in COVID-19. Method: immunoSEQ multiplex PCR; TCRdb's copy keeps in-frame clones and lacks some. In the table there are 200,000 to 250,000 clones, around nine tenths of which are singletons. Sequencing was carried out using peripheral blood. Source of these receptors: a man in his fifties or sixties who had recovered from COVID-19.

V gene TRBV5-5 combines with J gene TRBJ2-2; TRBD2 might be the D (5 bases). The CDR3 has 16 residues. Germline-derived CDR1 and CDR2 are SGHKS and YYEKEE (reference sequence). Trimming removed 2 bases at V and 3 bases at J, with 14 bases between. CDR3 in amino acids: CASSFAPLRDTGELFF. The CDR3 nucleotides read TGTGCCAGCAGCTTTGCCCCGCTGAGGGACACCGGGGAGCTGTTTTTT.

The chain is built from TRBV10-1 and TRBJ2-7, with TRBD1 matching over 9 bases. The trim removed 3 bases at V and 3 bases at J, leaving 3 bases unmatched. This CDR3 region has 14 residues. Germline lookup yields CDR1 WNHNN and CDR2 SYGVQD (reference sequence). In DNA, the CDR3 is TGCGCCAGCAGTGACGGGACAGGGTTCTACGAGCAGTACTTC. Protein sequence: CASSDGTGFYEQYF.